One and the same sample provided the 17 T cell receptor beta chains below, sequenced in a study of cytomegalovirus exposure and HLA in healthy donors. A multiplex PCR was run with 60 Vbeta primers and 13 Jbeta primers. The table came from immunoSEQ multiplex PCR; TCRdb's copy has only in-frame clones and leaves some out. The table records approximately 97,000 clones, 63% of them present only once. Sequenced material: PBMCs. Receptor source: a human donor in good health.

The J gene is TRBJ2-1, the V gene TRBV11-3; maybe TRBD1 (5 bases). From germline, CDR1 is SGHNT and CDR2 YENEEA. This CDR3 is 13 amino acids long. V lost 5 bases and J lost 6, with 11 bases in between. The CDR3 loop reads CASSTIDSNEQFF. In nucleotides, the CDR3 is TGTGCCAGCAGCACGATCGACAGCAATGAGCAGTTCTTC.

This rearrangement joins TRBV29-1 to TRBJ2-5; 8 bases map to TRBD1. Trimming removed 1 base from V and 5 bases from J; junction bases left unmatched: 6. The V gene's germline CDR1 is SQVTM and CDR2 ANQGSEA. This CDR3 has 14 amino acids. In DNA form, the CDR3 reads TGCAGCGTTGAAGGCGCAGGGGGCGGGGAGACCCAGTACTTC. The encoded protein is CSVEGAGGGETQYF.

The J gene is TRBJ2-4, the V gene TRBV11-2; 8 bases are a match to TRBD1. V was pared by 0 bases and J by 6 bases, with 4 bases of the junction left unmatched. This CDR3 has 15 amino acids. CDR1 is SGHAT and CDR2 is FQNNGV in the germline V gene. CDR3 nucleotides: TGTGCCAGCAGCTTAGACAGGGGGCTAGGAAACATTCAGTACTTC. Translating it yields CASSLDRGLGNIQYF.

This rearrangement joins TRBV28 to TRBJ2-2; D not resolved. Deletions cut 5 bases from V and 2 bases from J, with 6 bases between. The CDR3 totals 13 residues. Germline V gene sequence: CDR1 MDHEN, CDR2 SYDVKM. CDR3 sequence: CASSIINTGELFF. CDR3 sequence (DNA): TGTGCCAGCAGTATAATAAACACCGGGGAGCTGTTTTTT.

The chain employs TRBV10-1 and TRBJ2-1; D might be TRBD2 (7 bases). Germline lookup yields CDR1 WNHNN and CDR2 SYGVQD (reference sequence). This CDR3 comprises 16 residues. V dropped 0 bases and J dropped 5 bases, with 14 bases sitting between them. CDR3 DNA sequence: TGCGCCAGCAGTGAGTCACGGGGGGCGGGGAACAATGAGCAGTTCTTC. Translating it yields CASSESRGAGNNEQFF.

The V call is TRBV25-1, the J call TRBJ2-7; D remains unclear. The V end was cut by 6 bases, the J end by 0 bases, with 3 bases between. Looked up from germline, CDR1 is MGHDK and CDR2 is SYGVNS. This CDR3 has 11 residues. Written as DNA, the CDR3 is TGTGCCAGCAGCTTCTCCTACGAGCAGTACTTC. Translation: CASSFSYEQYF.

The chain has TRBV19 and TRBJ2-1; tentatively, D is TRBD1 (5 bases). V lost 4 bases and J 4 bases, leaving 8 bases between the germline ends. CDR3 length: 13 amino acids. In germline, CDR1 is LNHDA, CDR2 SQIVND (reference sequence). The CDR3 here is CASSKRQYNEQFF. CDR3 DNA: TGTGCCAGTAGTAAGAGACAGTACAATGAGCAGTTCTTC. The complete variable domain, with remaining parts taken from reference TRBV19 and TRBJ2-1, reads DGGITQSPKYLFRKEGQNVTLSCEQNLNHDAMYWYRQDPGQGLRLIYYSQIVNDFQKGDIAEGYSVSREKKESFPLTVTSAQKNPTAFYLCASSKRQYNEQFFGPGTRLTVL.

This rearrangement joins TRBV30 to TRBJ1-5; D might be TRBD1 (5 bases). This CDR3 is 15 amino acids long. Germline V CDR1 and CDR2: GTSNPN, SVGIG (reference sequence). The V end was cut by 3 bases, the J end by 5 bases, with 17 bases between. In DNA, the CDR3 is TGTGCCTGGAGCCACAGCCTCCGGGGGGATCAGCCCCAGCATTTT. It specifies CAWSHSLRGDQPQHF.

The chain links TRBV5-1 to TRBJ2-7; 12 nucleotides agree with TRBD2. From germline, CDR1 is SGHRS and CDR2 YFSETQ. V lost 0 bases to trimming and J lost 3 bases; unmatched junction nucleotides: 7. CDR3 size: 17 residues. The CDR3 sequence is CASSLAYRLAGDYEQYF. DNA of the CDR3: TGCGCCAGCAGCTTGGCCTATCGACTAGCGGGAGACTACGAGCAGTACTTC.

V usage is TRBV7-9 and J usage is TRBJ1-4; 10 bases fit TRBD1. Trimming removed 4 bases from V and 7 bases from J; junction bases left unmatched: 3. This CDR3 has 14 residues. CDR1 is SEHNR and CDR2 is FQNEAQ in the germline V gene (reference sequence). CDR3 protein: CASSSRTGGEKLFF. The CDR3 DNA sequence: TGTGCCAGCAGCTCTCGGACAGGGGGTGAAAAACTGTTTTTT.

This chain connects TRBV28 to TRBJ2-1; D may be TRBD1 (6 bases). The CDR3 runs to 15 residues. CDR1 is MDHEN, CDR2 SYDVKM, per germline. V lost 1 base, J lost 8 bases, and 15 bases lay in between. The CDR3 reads CASSLLEQGRYEQFF. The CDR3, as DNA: TGTGCCAGCAGTTTATTGGAACAGGGCCGTTATGAGCAGTTCTTC.

The CDR3 DNA reads TGTGCCAGCAGCCTAGGGCTAGGCGGAGGACCTGAAGCTTTCTTT. The encoded protein is CASSLGLGGGPEAFF. The J gene is TRBJ1-1, the V gene TRBV5-5; D is undetermined. The CDR3 extends over 15 amino acids. The V end lost 4 bases, the J end lost 6 bases, and 19 bases lay between the germline ends. Germline V gene lookup returns CDR1 SGHKS and CDR2 YYEKEE (reference sequence).

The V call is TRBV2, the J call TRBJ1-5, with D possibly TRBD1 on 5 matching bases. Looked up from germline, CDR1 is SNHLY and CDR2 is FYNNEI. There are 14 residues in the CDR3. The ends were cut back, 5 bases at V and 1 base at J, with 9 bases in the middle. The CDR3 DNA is TGTGCCAGCAGTTCTGACAGCAGCAATCAGCCCCAGCATTTT. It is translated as CASSSDSSNQPQHF.

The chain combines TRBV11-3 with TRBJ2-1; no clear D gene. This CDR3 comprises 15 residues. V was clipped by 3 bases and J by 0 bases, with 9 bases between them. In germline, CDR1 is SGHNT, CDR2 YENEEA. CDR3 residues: CASSLQVSSYNEQFF. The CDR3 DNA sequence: TGTGCCAGCAGCTTGCAGGTCAGCTCCTACAATGAGCAGTTCTTC.

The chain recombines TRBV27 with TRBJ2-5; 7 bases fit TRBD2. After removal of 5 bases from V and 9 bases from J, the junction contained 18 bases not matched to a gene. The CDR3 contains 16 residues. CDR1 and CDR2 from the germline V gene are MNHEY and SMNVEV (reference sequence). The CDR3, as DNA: TGTGCCAGCAGTCCGAGGAGGGCTAGCGGCCCCAGGGCCCAGTACTTC. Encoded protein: CASSPRRASGPRAQYF.

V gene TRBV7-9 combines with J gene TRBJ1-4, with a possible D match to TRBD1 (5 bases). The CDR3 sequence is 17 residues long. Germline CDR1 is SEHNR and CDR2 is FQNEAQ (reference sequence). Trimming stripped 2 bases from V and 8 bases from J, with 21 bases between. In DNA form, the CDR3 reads TGTGCCAGCAGCTTATTACTCGTCAGGGAGGGAGAAGAAAAACTGTTTTTT. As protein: CASSLLLVREGEEKLFF.

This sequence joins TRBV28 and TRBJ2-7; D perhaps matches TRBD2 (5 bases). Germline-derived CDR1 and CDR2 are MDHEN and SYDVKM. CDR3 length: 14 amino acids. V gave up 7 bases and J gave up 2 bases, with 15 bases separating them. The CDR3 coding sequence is TGTGCCAGCACCGCTGGCGGGCCGCCCTACGAGCAGTACTTC. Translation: CASTAGGPPYEQYF. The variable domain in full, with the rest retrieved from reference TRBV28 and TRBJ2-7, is DVKVTQSSRYLVKRTGEKVFLECVQDMDHENMFWYRQDPGLGLRLIYFSYDVKMKEKGDIPEGYSVSREKKERFSLILESASTNQTSMYLCASTAGGPPYEQYFGPGTRLTVT.